This TCR beta chain was recorded in a study of radiation and T cells in renal cell carcinoma. Time point given: baseline pretreatment blood. Treatment given: 15 Gy SBRT to primary tumor, nephrectomy 4 weeks later. This clone occurred a few times. What it binds is unknown. TCRdb's table, derived via immunoSEQ multiplex PCR, lists solely in-frame clones and lacks some. The sample lists roughly 100,000 clones, less than 90% occurring once. Study-wide findings and caveats: Top tumor clonotypes rose in blood 2 weeks post-radiation, then contracted.

This CDR3 is 16 amino acids long. Looked up from germline, CDR1 is LNHNV and CDR2 is YYDKDF (reference sequence). The V gene lost 0 bases and the J gene lost 1 base, with 12 bases spanning the gap. The chain links TRBV15 to TRBJ2-5, with D unclear. Sample: blood, taken from a patient whose treatment included radiotherapy and nephrectomy. This TCR came from a man in his fifties with renal cell carcinoma. In nucleotides, the CDR3 is TGTGCCACCAGCAGAGATCTTGTGGGTACCCAAGAGACCCAGTACTTC. Amino acids: CATSRDLVGTQETQYF.